This TCR beta chain was profiled in a study of blood T cell repertoires in COVID-19. Overall study context: The samples span acute and convalescent COVID-19 from the United States, Italy and Spain. PBMCs, B-cell-depleted T cells, or T cells provided the cDNA or gDNA that made up the material.

The table lists this clone with a few counts. Seattle-derived patients entered the study during active infection and were followed longitudinally. Per the original methods: Scientists estimated how many nucleated cells there were by amplifying reference gene primers. Sequenced by immunoSEQ multiplex PCR; TCRdb stores in-frame clones only, minus some. The D gene and trimming were derived from the DNA, and the V and J assignments and clone size from that table. The table lists tens of thousands of clones, roughly 80% of them singletons, with 6.3% in the top ten. The TCR was taken from a man aged 70-80 years with COVID-19, enrolled during active disease. Sequencing was carried out using peripheral blood.

The DNA of the CDR3 is TGTGCCAGCAGTGACAGGGGGCGGGATCAGCCCCAGCATTTT. Protein product: CASSDRGRDQPQHF. The rearrangement uses TRBV6-4 and TRBJ1-5, with TRBD1 matching 7 bases. Germline V gene data show CDR1 as MRHNA and CDR2 as SNTAGT. The CDR3 runs 14 residues. After removal of 2 bases from V and 5 bases from J, the junction contained 3 bases not matched to a gene.